The 16 T cell receptor beta chains presented below share a single source sample, sequenced in a study of blood T cells in healthy people across ages. Sample-barcoded 5' priming and a J-beta primer mix drove a second PCR of about 7 to 11 cycles. MiXCR, applied by TCRdb to the 5' RACE reads, yields one record per CDR3 protein. The table includes around 790,000 distinct CDR3 sequences, 40% to 50% detected once. The material sequenced was blood. These receptors were taken from a man aged 55-75 years in good health.

In this sample, this clonotype turned up a few times. V usage is TRBV6-6 and J usage is TRBJ1-1, with D unclear. The CDR3 runs 13 residues. V gave up 0 bases and J gave up 4 bases, with 6 bases separating them. CDR1 is MNHNY, CDR2 SVGAGI, per germline (reference sequence). Written as DNA, the CDR3 is TGTGCCAGCAGTTACTCGGTTGGCACTGAAGCTTTCTTT. Its translation: CASSYSVGTEAFF.

This clonotype was detected only a few times. The chain carries TRBV15 and TRBJ1-5; tentatively, D is TRBD1 (6 bases). V lost 0 bases and J 11 bases, leaving 11 bases between the germline ends. Germline V gene data show CDR1 as LNHNV and CDR2 as YYDKDF (reference sequence). The CDR3 extends over 13 amino acids. CDR3 in amino acids: CATSRDNRETQHF. In DNA, the CDR3 is TGTGCCACCAGCAGAGATAACAGGGAGACCCAGCATTTT. Full variable domain (rest looked up from reference TRBV15 and TRBJ1-5): DAMVIQNPRYQVTQFGKPVTLSCSQTLNHNVMYWYQQKSSQAPKLLFHYYDKDFNNEADTPDNFQSRRPNTSFCFLDIRSPGLGDTAMYLCATSRDNRETQHFGDGTRLSIL.

This clonotype was counted a few times. The V and J genes are TRBV4-3 and TRBJ1-4, with TRBD1 matching 12 bases. The V gene end was trimmed by 4 bases and the J gene end by 2 bases; junction bases not matched to a gene: 2. From germline, CDR1 is LGHNA and CDR2 YSLEER. There are 16 residues in the CDR3. CDR3 coding DNA: TGCGCCAGCAGCCTGGGACAGGGGGCTACTAATGAAAAACTGTTTTTT. Amino acids: CASSLGQGATNEKLFF.

Many counts were recorded for this clonotype. The genes are TRBV5-4 and TRBJ2-7; 9 nucleotides align to TRBD1. The CDR3 loop spans 14 amino acids. Germline CDR1 and CDR2: SGHNT and YYREEE (reference sequence). V shed 4 bases, J shed 2 bases, and the junction held 4 bases outside the gene matches. The CDR3 here is CASSPRTGAYEQYF. The CDR3 DNA sequence: TGTGCCAGCAGCCCACGGACAGGGGCCTACGAGCAGTACTTC.

The gene calls are TRBV5-6 and TRBJ2-7; D remains ambiguous. The CDR3 runs to 14 residues. Germline lookup yields CDR1 SGHDT and CDR2 YYEEEE. V lost 0 bases, J lost 2 bases, and 9 bases lay in between. CDR3 coding DNA: TGTGCCAGCAGCTTGGGTCACTACACCTACGAGCAGTACTTC. This gives the protein CASSLGHYTYEQYF.

V usage is TRBV9 and J usage is TRBJ1-1; TRBD1 matches at 7 bases. The CDR3 contains 14 residues. Germline values: CDR1 SGDLS, CDR2 YYNGEE. V shed 5 bases, J shed 5 bases, and the junction held 9 bases outside the gene matches. CDR3 sequence reads: CASSPTTGRTEAFF. The DNA of the CDR3 is TGTGCCAGCAGTCCTACGACAGGGCGAACTGAAGCTTTCTTT.

Notes on this clonotype: It may be a read error: a sequence one base away is much more abundant. The chain carries TRBV5-1 and TRBJ2-7; TRBD1 aligns across 9 bases. CDR3 length: 14 residues. Germline CDR1 reads SGHRS; CDR2 reads YFSETQ. The CDR3 nucleotides are TGCGCCAACAGCTTGGGACAGGGTATCGGCGAGCAGTACTTC. It encodes CANSLGQGIGEQYF.

On this clonotype itself: The germline gene is not matched at one end of the junction; a read error may be the cause. The rearrangement uses TRBV7-4 and TRBJ1-6; D not certain. Germline V CDR1 and CDR2: SGHVT, SQSDAQ. The CDR3 is 16 amino acids. The CDR3 protein is CASSHAWLGWNSPPHF. The CDR3 nucleotides are TGTGCCAGCAGCCATGCCTGGCTTGGTTGGAATTCACCCCCCCACTTT.

The chain joins TRBV4-1 to TRBJ1-4; 7 positions match TRBD1. The CDR3 sequence is 14 residues long. With V trimmed by 8 bases and J by 4 bases, 7 bases remained unmatched. CDR1 is MGHRA and CDR2 is YSYEKL in the germline V gene. For the CDR3, the DNA is TGCGCCAGCGGCCCGGGACAGCGTAATGAAAAACTGTTTTTT. It specifies CASGPGQRNEKLFF.

This clonotype was observed a handful of times. The chain is built from TRBV7-2 and TRBJ2-7, with D possibly matching TRBD1 (7 bases). The ends were cut back, 2 bases at V and 1 base at J, with 15 bases in the middle. CDR1 is SGHTA, CDR2 FQGNSA, per germline. The length of the CDR3 is 16 residues. The CDR3 loop reads CASSLLRQGGSYEQYF. The CDR3, as DNA: TGTGCCAGCAGCTTATTGAGGCAGGGGGGTTCCTACGAGCAGTACTTC.

The chain carries TRBV7-2 and TRBJ2-2, with 11 bases that match TRBD2. The ends lost 9 bases at V and 7 bases at J; junction bases unmatched: 10. The CDR3 loop spans 15 amino acids. Germline V CDR1 and CDR2: SGHTA, FQGNSA. CDR3 bases: TGTGCCAGTAGAGATAGCGGGGGGGCCTTCGGGGAGCTGTTTTTT. This codes for CASRDSGGAFGELFF.

The chain employs TRBV10-3 and TRBJ2-7, with D maybe TRBD1 (5 bases). The ends were cut back, 4 bases at V and 2 bases at J, with 12 bases in the middle. Per the germline V gene, CDR1 is ENHRY and CDR2 is SYGVKD. The CDR3 covers 14 residues. The DNA of the CDR3 is TGTGCCATCAGTGGGGCAGGGTCGGCCTACGAGCAGTACTTC. Translated: CAISGAGSAYEQYF.

The V and J genes are TRBV4-1 and TRBJ2-3; 12 nucleotides align to TRBD2. Germline V lookup: CDR1 MGHRA, CDR2 YSYEKL. The CDR3 covers 18 residues. J gave up 2 bases and V 1 base, and 7 bases lay outside the gene matches. CDR3 nucleotide sequence: TGCGCCAGCAGCCAAGTCCCCAGGACTAGCGGGGCCACAGATACGCAGTATTTT. This sequence encodes CASSQVPRTSGATDTQYF.

The chain is built from TRBV7-2 and TRBJ2-7; a possible D gene is TRBD1 (5 bases). The CDR3 totals 15 residues. The ends were cut back, 0 bases at V and 4 bases at J, with 13 bases in the middle. Germline CDR1 SGHTA, CDR2 FQGNSA. The CDR3, as DNA: TGTGCCAGCAGCTTAGCGCTAGGGGATACGTACGAGCAGTACTTC. It encodes CASSLALGDTYEQYF.

This clonotype has more than one count but fewer than ten. The V and J genes are TRBV7-2 and TRBJ2-3, with 11 nucleotides matching TRBD2. J was trimmed by 6 bases and V by 5 bases; bases with no gene match: 10. Germline-derived CDR1 and CDR2 are SGHTA and FQGNSA. The CDR3 loop spans 16 amino acids. CDR3 amino acids: CASSVTSGASGDTQYF. The CDR3 DNA follows: TGTGCCAGCAGCGTGACTAGCGGGGCCTCAGGGGATACGCAGTATTTT. Full variable domain (remainder filled in from reference TRBV7-2 and TRBJ2-3): GAGVSQSPSNKVTEKGKDVELRCDPISGHTALYWYRQSLGQGLEFLIYFQGNSAPDKSGLPSDRFSAERTGGSVSTLTIQRTQQEDSAVYLCASSVTSGASGDTQYFGPGTRLTVL.

V usage is TRBV5-1 and J usage is TRBJ2-7, with 7 bases that match TRBD2. Germline V CDR1 and CDR2: SGHRS, YFSETQ. V lost 5 bases to trimming and J lost 0 bases; unmatched junction nucleotides: 11. The CDR3 consists of 16 residues. Here the CDR3 DNA reads TGCGCCAGCAGGGATAACGCGGGGGTCCCCTCCTACGAGCAGTACTTC. It specifies CASRDNAGVPSYEQYF.